A single sample is the source of the 7 T cell receptor beta chains below, sequenced in a study of cytomegalovirus exposure and HLA in healthy donors. PCR was performed using 60 Vbeta and 13 Jbeta primers. Clones were sequenced by immunoSEQ multiplex PCR, and TCRdb holds only the in-frame ones, with some missing. The sample totals some 180,000 clones. The source material was PBMCs. These receptors were taken from a man aged 25 to 40 in good health and CMV-seronegative.

The CDR3 nucleotides are TGTGCCACCAGCAGAGATCCTAGACAGGCCCAGTATAGCAATCAGCCCCAGCATTTT. Translation: CATSRDPRQAQYSNQPQHF. This rearrangement joins TRBV15 to TRBJ1-5, with D perhaps TRBD1 (6 bases). The CDR3 runs to 19 residues. Germline V CDR1 and CDR2: LNHNV, YYDKDF (reference sequence). The V end lost 0 bases, the J end lost 0 bases, and 18 bases lay between the germline ends.

The rearrangement joins TRBV19 to TRBJ2-1; 8 bases align to TRBD1. V shed 5 bases, J shed 4 bases, and the junction held 4 bases outside the gene matches. The V gene's germline CDR1 is LNHDA and CDR2 SQIVND (reference sequence). This CDR3 is built from 14 residues. The CDR3 loop reads CASSGRDRYNEQFF. Written as DNA, the CDR3 is TGTGCCAGTAGTGGCCGGGACAGGTACAATGAGCAGTTCTTC. Together with reference TRBV19 and TRBJ2-1, the CDR3 gives the full variable domain: DGGITQSPKYLFRKEGQNVTLSCEQNLNHDAMYWYRQDPGQGLRLIYYSQIVNDFQKGDIAEGYSVSREKKESFPLTVTSAQKNPTAFYLCASSGRDRYNEQFFGPGTRLTVL.

Comment on this clone: The junction differs from germline at one of its ends, possibly a read error. This chain connects TRBV10-3 to TRBJ1-4; 7 bases are a match to TRBD1. CDR3 length: 16 amino acids. Germline CDR1 ENHRY, CDR2 SYGVKD. The CDR3 here is CAISVGGTGVNKKLFF. CDR3 bases: TGTGCCATCAGTGTTGGTGGTACAGGGGTTAATAAAAAACTGTTTTTT.

The chain carries TRBV4-2 and TRBJ2-3; TRBD1 agrees at 9 bases. The CDR3 consists of 19 residues. Germline V CDR1 and CDR2: LGHNA, YNFKEQ. J was trimmed by 0 bases and V by 0 bases; bases with no gene match: 10. The CDR3 sequence: CASSQDHTGTGISTDTQYF. The CDR3 coding sequence is TGTGCCAGCAGCCAAGATCATACCGGGACAGGGATTAGCACAGATACGCAGTATTTT.

The chain has TRBV14 and TRBJ1-6; no clear D. Trimming cost V 0 bases and J 9 bases, with 18 bases left between them. In germline, CDR1 is SGHDN, CDR2 FVKESK. This CDR3 is built from 17 residues. The CDR3 DNA follows: TGTGCCAGCAGCCAAGATGGGAGTGTACGGAGTCGTTCACCCCTCCACTTT. The encoded protein is CASSQDGSVRSRSPLHF. Full variable domain (rest looked up from reference TRBV14 and TRBJ1-6): EAGVTQFPSHSVIEKGQTVTLRCDPISGHDNLYWYRRVMGKEIKFLLHFVKESKQDESGMPNNRFLAERTGGTYSTLKVQPAELEDSGVYFCASSQDGSVRSRSPLHFGNGTRLTVT.

This sequence joins TRBV11-3 and TRBJ2-7; possibly TRBD1 for D (6 bases). Germline CDR1 SGHNT, CDR2 YENEEA. The CDR3 consists of 19 residues. V was cut by 1 base and J by 4 bases, with 26 bases left in between. CDR3 DNA: TGTGCCAGCAGCTTAGGGGCCACGGACAGTCCTCTCGGTCCGTACGAGCAGTACTTC. Translated, it gives CASSLGATDSPLGPYEQYF.

The genes are TRBV2 and TRBJ2-7; D remains ambiguous. V lost 4 bases to trimming and J lost 2 bases, with 3 bases between them. Per the germline V gene, CDR1 is SNHLY and CDR2 is FYNNEI. The length of the CDR3 is 11 residues. This chain's CDR3 is CASSATYEQYF. The DNA of the CDR3 is TGTGCCAGCAGTGCAACCTACGAGCAGTACTTC.